Listed here are 8 T cell receptor beta chains from one sample, sequenced in a study of T cell responses to AZD1222 COVID-19 vaccine. The assay was immunoSEQ multiplex PCR, and TCRdb's table has in-frame clones only and misses some. The sample carries under 200,000 clones, 85% to 95% recorded once. Sample: peripheral blood, taken on day 0 of AZD1222 vaccination. The receptors were sampled from an adult in good health.

This clone was seen once. The chain employs TRBV2 and TRBJ2-3; D gene uncertain. The CDR3 is 15 residues long. Germline CDR1 reads SNHLY; CDR2 reads FYNNEI. The ends were cut back, 4 bases at V and 2 bases at J, with 13 bases in the middle. This CDR3 reads CASSGNSLVTDTQYF. CDR3 bases: TGTGCCAGCAGTGGCAATAGCCTAGTCACAGATACGCAGTATTTT.

This clone was recorded only once. The V gene is TRBV2, the J gene TRBJ1-2; maybe TRBD1 (5 bases). This CDR3 region has 15 residues. Trimming left V 7 bases short and J 6 bases short, with 21 bases between. Germline V gene lookup returns CDR1 SNHLY and CDR2 FYNNEI. This CDR3 reads CASNQWDGVRDGYTF. The CDR3 nucleotides are TGTGCCAGCAATCAGTGGGACGGAGTGAGAGATGGCTACACCTTC.

J is TRBJ2-2 and V is TRBV18; TRBD2 aligns across 8 bases. Germline V gives CDR1 KGHSH, CDR2 LQKENI. The CDR3 covers 17 residues. V shed 1 base, J shed 7 bases, and the junction held 11 bases outside the gene matches. CDR3 DNA: TGTGCCAGCTCACCACTACCGGGACTAGGGAGCAGCGGGGAGCTGTTTTTT. It is translated as CASSPLPGLGSSGELFF.

This clone was picked up one time. The CDR3 nucleotides read TGCAGTGCTAGTTCTAACCAAGAGACCCAGTACTTC. This sequence encodes CSASSNQETQYF. The V and J genes are TRBV20-1 and TRBJ2-5; D gene uncertain. The CDR3 covers 12 residues. Per germline, CDR1 DFQATT and CDR2 SNEGSKA (reference sequence). The V gene lost 3 bases and the J gene lost 0 bases, with 5 bases spanning the gap.

The genes are TRBV5-8 and TRBJ1-4; D may be TRBD1 (5 bases). The CDR3 is 13 residues long. The V gene lost 0 bases and the J gene lost 11 bases, with 11 bases spanning the gap. The germline CDR1 and CDR2 sequences are SGHTS and YDEGEE. The CDR3 bases are TGTGCCAGCAGCTTGGTGGGGGTGGTGAAACTGTTTTTT. Its translation: CASSLVGVVKLFF.

V gene TRBV2 combines with J gene TRBJ1-1; the D gene is possibly TRBD1 (5 bases). This CDR3 is 13 amino acids long. Germline CDR1 reads SNHLY; CDR2 reads FYNNEI. V was clipped by 9 bases and J by 3 bases, with 14 bases between them. The CDR3 DNA reads TGTGCCAGGGCGAGTAAAGGGGACACTGAAGCTTTCTTT. It encodes CARASKGDTEAFF.

The sample holds one count of this clone. The chain joins TRBV3-1 (or the pseudogene TRBV3-2) to TRBJ2-1; TRBD2 matches at 10 bases. Losses at the gene ends were 1 base for V and 5 bases for J; bases not matched to a gene: 8. The CDR3 consists of 17 residues. Germline V lookup: CDR1 LGHDT, CDR2 YNNKEL (reference sequence). The CDR3 spells CASSQGVPGLANNEQFF. In DNA, the CDR3 is TGTGCCAGCAGCCAAGGAGTCCCGGGACTAGCGAACAATGAGCAGTTCTTC.

The V call is TRBV11-3, the J call TRBJ1-3; D unclear. Germline V CDR1 and CDR2: SGHNT, YENEEA. CDR3 length: 15 amino acids. The germline V and J ends were trimmed by 0 bases and 0 bases, with 6 bases remaining between them. This CDR3 is CASSLDSGSGNTIYF. In nucleotides, the CDR3 is TGTGCCAGCAGCTTAGACTCCGGCTCTGGAAACACCATATATTTT.